This TCR beta chain derives from a study of blood T cells in healthy people across ages (dated by TCRdb to between 2015 and 2017). Some background on the complete study: Template switching captured roughly one uniquely barcoded TCR beta cDNA molecule per two T cells in model experiments. Donors were grouped into four age groups: young (average roughly 16 years), middle-aged (around 39), aged (roughly 67) and long-lived (around 82). Using deep sequencing normalized with unique cDNA molecular identifiers, the study measured how TCR beta repertoire diversity changes with age. To avoid experimental bias, donors of different ages were distributed randomly across sequencing lanes. Two additional independent replicas of 1 million unique cDNA reads from the same blood draw were analyzed for two donors (one aged 18 to 30 and one aged 80 or older). Findings and caveats that apply to the study as a whole: Compared with the aged group, more naive CD4+ T cells, fewer expanded clones and increased TCR diversity were shown by the long-lived group, suggesting age selection. Estimates of total diversity based on one million sequenced T cells were considered lower bounds and underestimates. There was a strong correlation between observed TCR beta diversity and the percentage of naive T cells measured by flow cytometry. Observed TCR beta diversity per million T cells fell roughly linearly with age, and a significant reduction was already apparent by age around 40. Because donor CMV infection status was unknown, age-related changes in expanded clonotypes were potentially confounded. Bulk unsorted PBMC profiling prevented conclusive comparison of naive and antigen-experienced compartments.

The germline V and J ends show losses of 7 bases and 4 bases respectively, and no gene match explains 14 bases of the junction. Reading from cysteine to phenylalanine, the CDR3 counts 16 amino acids. The CDR3 DNA has 48 bases and is translated from base 1. In the germline V gene, CDR1 corresponds to MDHEN and CDR2 to SYDVKM. Library creation used 5' RACE. Sequencing relied on an Illumina HiSeq 2500. The second PCR ran for about 6 to 11 cycles and used a J-beta primer mix along with a sample-barcoded 5' primer. Each TCR beta cDNA molecule received a unique molecular identifier from a template-switch 5' adaptor carrying 12 random nucleotides. Each sample yielded at least 2.5 million CDR3-containing paired-end reads. First-strand cDNA synthesis was performed from all RNA using the Mint cDNA synthesis kit, with priming by a TRBC-specific oligonucleotide. All cDNA was treated with uracil-DNA glycosylase and then went through a first 18-cycle PCR with the universal primers M1SS and BC2_uni_R. In the authors' own workflow: For normalization, 1 million high-quality reads, each with a distinct molecular identifier, were randomly selected from each sample. Reads sharing molecular identifiers were discarded rather than binned into consensus sequences. CDR3 identification, clonotype clustering and error correction used MiTCR with a Q25 quality threshold and the strictest error-elimination algorithm. A nonparametric unseen species model with Euler transformation was used to estimate a lower bound on total TCR beta diversity. TCRdb itself trimmed the public reads at Q25 with fastp, ran MiXCR and retained productive beta chains. A single entry per CDR3 protein holds the most common genes and DNA from its merged rows. TCRdb's processing, not the study's, gives the V and J calls here. The sample yields 1.5 million to 2 million distinct CDR3 sequences; roughly 32% were counted once. 10% to 12% of the sample goes to the ten largest clones.

The donors were 40 or so Caucasian individuals from Russia, aged roughly 6 to 100 years, who were systemically healthy. Each donor gave around 9.5 milliliters of peripheral blood, collected into EDTA-treated Vacutainer tubes. PBMCs were isolated by Ficoll-Paque density-gradient centrifugation, with at least 6 million obtained per sample. Total RNA, at least 6 micrograms per sample, was extracted from PBMCs with Trizol reagent. For every donor, an aliquot of PBMCs went through flow cytometry to measure the percentages of naive CD45RAhigh/CD27high T cells. Remarks on this clonotype: Its antigen has not been determined. No per-base quality is available; no much larger clone lies one base away.

The sequenced sample was blood. The sequence links TRBV28 to TRBJ2-5, and 8 junctional nucleotides match TRBD2. The source of this sequence is a woman aged 25-40 years in good health. The nucleotide sequence is TGTGCCAGCACGGTTTATAGCGGGAAAGCGCTAGAGACCCAGTACTTC. It translates to CASTVYSGKALETQYF.